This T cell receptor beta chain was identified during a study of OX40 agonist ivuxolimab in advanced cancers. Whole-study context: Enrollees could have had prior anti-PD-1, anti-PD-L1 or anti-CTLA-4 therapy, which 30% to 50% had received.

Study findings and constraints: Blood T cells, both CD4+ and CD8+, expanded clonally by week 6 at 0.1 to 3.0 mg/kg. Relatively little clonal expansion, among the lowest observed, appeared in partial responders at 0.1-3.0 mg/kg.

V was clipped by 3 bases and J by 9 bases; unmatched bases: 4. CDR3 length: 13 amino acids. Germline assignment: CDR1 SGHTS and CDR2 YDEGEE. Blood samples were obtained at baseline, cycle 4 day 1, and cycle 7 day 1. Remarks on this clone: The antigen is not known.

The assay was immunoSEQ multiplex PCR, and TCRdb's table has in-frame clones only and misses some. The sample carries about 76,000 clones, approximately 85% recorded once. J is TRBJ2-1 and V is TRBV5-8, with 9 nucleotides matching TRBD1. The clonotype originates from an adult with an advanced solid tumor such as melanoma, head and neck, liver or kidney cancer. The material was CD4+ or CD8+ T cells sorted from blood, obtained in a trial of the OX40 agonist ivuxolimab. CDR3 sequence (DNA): TGTGCCAGCAGCTCGGACAGGGGAGGTGAGCAGTTCTTC. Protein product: CASSSDRGGEQFF.